This record looks at one T cell receptor (beta chain) sequence and its context. The V and J ends lost 7 bases and 3 bases respectively, with 15 bases between them. The CDR3 has 14 amino acids. Germline values: CDR1 ENHRY, CDR2 SYGVKD. The entry originates in a study of blood T cell repertoires in COVID-19. In the study overall: In each case, the material was cDNA or gDNA derived from T cells, B-cell-depleted T cells, or PBMCs.

The protocol was immunoSEQ multiplex PCR, while the TCRdb copy is restricted to in-frame clones and leaves out a portion. The sample shows about 120,000 clones, roughly 69% of them seen only once. The receptor was isolated from a woman in her 70s with acute or convalescent COVID-19. Input material: peripheral blood. The chain has TRBV10-3 and TRBJ1-1, with D maybe TRBD1 (6 bases). The CDR3 nucleotides are TGTGCCATCACCGGGGAGGGGGGAGACACTGAAGCTTTCTTT. It codes for CAITGEGGDTEAFF.